This is a list of T cell receptor beta chains from one sample in a study of blood T cell repertoires in COVID-19. The protocol was immunoSEQ multiplex PCR, while the TCRdb copy is restricted to in-frame clones and leaves out a portion. This sample has about 310,000 clones; over 75% occur once, and the top ten carry roughly 2.2%. The sequencing sample was made of PBMCs or T cells enriched from blood (not recorded which). These receptors originate from a man aged 25 to 40 who had recovered from COVID-19. Each CDR3 is given with its conserved first and last residue. The D gene is left open where the match is weak. Some rows mark clone size as missing; the rest say once, few, many or name a class of expanded clone.

v_gene: TRBV9; j_gene: TRBJ1-5; abundance: NA; d_gene: TRBD1; CDR3nt: TGTGCCAGCAGCGTAGGGGACAGAAGCAATCAGCCCCAGCATTTT; CDR3aa: CASSVGDRSNQPQHF
v_gene: TRBV18; j_gene: TRBJ1-1; abundance: few; d_gene: NA; CDR3nt: TGTGCCAGCTCACCCGGGATATCGAACACTGAAGCTTTCTTT; CDR3aa: CASSPGISNTEAFF
v_gene: TRBV18; j_gene: TRBJ1-2; abundance: NA; d_gene: NA; CDR3nt: TGTGCCAGCTCACCAGAGCGGGGTGGAAGGGGCTACACCTTC; CDR3aa: CASSPERGGRGYTF
v_gene: TRBV10-3; j_gene: TRBJ1-1; abundance: NA; d_gene: TRBD1; CDR3nt: TGTGCCATCAGGGCGGACAGGGTGAACACTGAAGCTTTCTTT; CDR3aa: CAIRADRVNTEAFF
v_gene: TRBV15; j_gene: TRBJ2-7; abundance: NA; d_gene: NA; CDR3nt: TGTGCCACCAGCAGAGATCCAGCGGTCTCCTACGAGCAGTACTTC; CDR3aa: CATSRDPAVSYEQYF
v_gene: TRBV7-9; j_gene: TRBJ2-1; abundance: NA; d_gene: NA; CDR3nt: TGTGCCAGCAGCTTATTTGTTCGCGACTCCTACAATGAGCAGTTCTTC; CDR3aa: CASSLFVRDSYNEQFF
v_gene: TRBV19; j_gene: TRBJ2-7; abundance: NA; d_gene: NA; CDR3nt: TGTGCCAACATCCCCGGTAGCCTGGGCTACGAGCAGTACTTC; CDR3aa: CANIPGSLGYEQYF
v_gene: TRBV7-2; j_gene: TRBJ1-2; abundance: NA; d_gene: TRBD1; CDR3nt: TGTGCCAGCAGCCGCCAGGGGGGTACCTATGGCTACACCTTC; CDR3aa: CASSRQGGTYGYTF
v_gene: TRBV7-2; j_gene: TRBJ1-5; abundance: NA; d_gene: NA; CDR3nt: TGTGCCAGCAGCTCCTCTTCGAGGGATCAGCCCCAGCATTTT; CDR3aa: CASSSSSRDQPQHF
v_gene: TRBV2; j_gene: TRBJ2-1; abundance: NA; d_gene: NA; CDR3nt: TGTGCCAGCACCCGCGGCAGGGGTGTCTCCTACAATGAGCAGTTCTTC; CDR3aa: CASTRGRGVSYNEQFF
v_gene: TRBV29-1; j_gene: TRBJ2-3; abundance: NA; d_gene: TRBD2; CDR3nt: TGCAGCGTTGGTCGGACTAGCGGGGCCAGCACAGATACGCAGTATTTT; CDR3aa: CSVGRTSGASTDTQYF
v_gene: TRBV11-3; j_gene: TRBJ2-1; abundance: NA; d_gene: TRBD2; CDR3nt: TGTGCCAGCAGCTCGACTAGCGGGGGACGTGAGCAGTTCTTC; CDR3aa: CASSSTSGGREQFF
v_gene: TRBV5-4; j_gene: TRBJ1-1; abundance: NA; d_gene: TRBD1; CDR3nt: TGTGCCAGCAGCCACGCCCCGACAGGGGGGGGGATGAACACTGAAGCTTTCTTT; CDR3aa: CASSHAPTGGGMNTEAFF
v_gene: TRBV2; j_gene: TRBJ1-2; abundance: NA; d_gene: TRBD1; CDR3nt: TGTGCCAGCAGTCAGGGACAAGGGGGCGCGTGGGGCTACACCTTC; CDR3aa: CASSQGQGGAWGYTF
v_gene: TRBV5-5; j_gene: TRBJ1-1; abundance: NA; d_gene: TRBD1; CDR3nt: TGTGCCAGCAGCTTCACGCAGGGGGCGGACACTGAAGCTTTCTTT; CDR3aa: CASSFTQGADTEAFF
v_gene: TRBV18; j_gene: TRBJ2-5; abundance: NA; d_gene: TRBD2; CDR3nt: TGTGCCAGCTCCCCGGGACTAGAAGAGACCCAGTACTTC; CDR3aa: CASSPGLEETQYF
v_gene: TRBV3-1/TRBV3-2; j_gene: TRBJ2-2; abundance: NA; d_gene: TRBD2; CDR3nt: TGTGCCAGCAGCCAAGATCCTAGCGGGGTAACCGGGGAGCTGTTTTTT; CDR3aa: CASSQDPSGVTGELFF
v_gene: TRBV6-5; j_gene: TRBJ1-1; abundance: NA; d_gene: TRBD1; CDR3nt: TGTGCCAGCAGTAGATCGGGACAGGGGGGTGAAGCTTTCTTT; CDR3aa: CASSRSGQGGEAFF
v_gene: TRBV7-2; j_gene: TRBJ1-1; abundance: NA; d_gene: NA; CDR3nt: TGTGCCAGCGCCTTTCTGAGGAATACTGAAGCTTTCTTT; CDR3aa: CASAFLRNTEAFF
v_gene: TRBV7-9; j_gene: TRBJ2-1; abundance: NA; d_gene: TRBD2; CDR3nt: TGTGCCAGCAGCTTAGCTCTAGCGGGGCTCTACAATGAGCAGTTCTTC; CDR3aa: CASSLALAGLYNEQFF
v_gene: TRBV19; j_gene: TRBJ1-5; abundance: NA; d_gene: TRBD1; CDR3nt: TGTGCCACGAAAATCGGGACAGACAATCAGCCCCAGCATTTT; CDR3aa: CATKIGTDNQPQHF
v_gene: TRBV5-6; j_gene: TRBJ2-2; abundance: NA; d_gene: TRBD1; CDR3nt: TGTGCCAGCAGCTTGAGTGGACAGGGGGACGCCGGGGAGCTGTTTTTT; CDR3aa: CASSLSGQGDAGELFF